This T cell receptor beta chain comes out of a study of human T cells and chemical hapten exposure. Overall study: All through the approximately 22-week study, the scalp of each patient received diphenylcyclopropenone doses weekly.

The time point here: pre-sensitization, week 0. Treatment defined: therapeutic diphenylcyclopropenone sensitization with weekly scalp DPC. Each patch test followed a blood draw. What the library attached to individual cDNA molecules were unique molecular identifiers. In TCRdb, the RACE reads were re-called with MiXCR into one record per CDR3 protein. The sample holds around 300,000 distinct CDR3 sequences; 4.5% to 5.5% are singletons and the top ten take over 6.5%. Trimming left V 0 bases short and J 3 bases short, with 12 bases between. In germline, CDR1 is MNHEY, CDR2 SVGAGI. This CDR3 contains 15 residues. This clonotype was seen repeatedly, ten times or more.

Source: whole blood, taken in connection with sensitization to the hapten diphenylcyclopropenone (DPC). The receptor's source is a young woman with alopecia areata. Some clones in this sample may be carry-over from other donors' samples. V gene TRBV6-5 combines with J gene TRBJ2-7, with D unresolved. CDR3 DNA: TGTGCCAGCAGTTACTCGACCGGGCCGAGCTACGAGCAGTACTTC. Translation: CASSYSTGPSYEQYF.